This note documents a single T cell receptor (beta chain) sequence. The antigen remains undetermined. The data belong to a study of radiation and T cells in renal cell carcinoma. Study findings and constraints: From baseline, blood top tumor clonotypes peaked at 2 weeks post-radiation.

Described time point: blood 4 weeks post-SBRT, at nephrectomy. Treatment indicated: 15 Gy SBRT to primary tumor, nephrectomy 4 weeks later. The patient's renal cell carcinoma had clear cell pathology. Using immunoSEQ multiplex PCR, the repertoire was profiled, and TCRdb retains in-frame clones only, with some absent. The profile shows more than 120,000 clones, 65% to 90% of them singletons. This CDR3 is 15 amino acids long. CDR1 MNHEY and CDR2 SVGAGI come from the germline V gene. The origin of this receptor is a woman aged 50 to 65 with renal cell carcinoma. The rearrangement uses TRBV6-5 and TRBJ2-5; 12 bases align to TRBD2. Gene TRBJ2-7 matches the end of the DNA better, so the J call may be wrong. The input for sequencing was blood, taken from a patient whose treatment included radiotherapy and nephrectomy. The CDR3 loop reads CASSSDGLAGYEQYF. The CDR3 DNA reads as TGTGCCAGCAGTTCTGACGGACTAGCGGGATACGAGCAGTACTTC.